This entry lists 2 T cell receptor beta chains sequenced from one sample in a study of control samples from healthy donors and cancer patients. Sequenced by immunoSEQ multiplex PCR; TCRdb stores in-frame clones only, minus some. The sample includes about 89,000 clones, around 86% seen only once; the top ten take about 21%. Input material: blood. These receptors were collected from a man aged 30 to 45 in good health.

The rearrangement uses TRBV7-2 and TRBJ2-1, with TRBD2 identical over 13 bases. There are 18 residues in the CDR3. Germline V gene lookup returns CDR1 SGHTA and CDR2 FQGNSA. J was trimmed by 3 bases and V by 4 bases; bases with no gene match: 9. The CDR3: CASSSRGLAGNNYNEQFF. The CDR3 nucleotides are TGTGCCAGCAGCTCCCGGGGACTAGCGGGGAACAACTACAATGAGCAGTTCTTC.

V gene TRBV5-4 combines with J gene TRBJ2-2; 9 nucleotides match TRBD2. Germline V gives CDR1 SGHNT, CDR2 YYREEE (reference sequence). V shed 4 bases and J 0 bases; nucleotides not matched to a gene: 4. This CDR3 contains 16 residues. The CDR3 protein is CASSPGTSSNTGELFF. CDR3 bases: TGTGCCAGCAGCCCCGGGACTAGCTCGAACACCGGGGAGCTGTTTTTT.